What follows are 30 T cell receptor beta chains derived from one specimen sequenced in a study of blood T cells in healthy people across ages. The second PCR ran about 6 to 12 cycles with a sample-barcoded 5' primer and J-beta primers. A single record per CDR3 protein comes from TCRdb applying MiXCR to the 5' RACE reads. The sample yields about 580,000 distinct CDR3 sequences, around 48% seen once. The sequenced material came from blood. The receptors originated from a man older than 75 in good health.

The chain employs TRBV6-2 or TRBV6-3 and TRBJ2-5, with 8 positions matching TRBD2. Germline loops: CDR1 MNHEY, CDR2 SVGEGT. The CDR3 is 13 residues long. With V trimmed by 8 bases and J by 11 bases, 13 bases remained unmatched. The CDR3 loop is CASGSGAYDEQYF. DNA for the CDR3: TGTGCCAGCGGTAGCGGGGCATACGATGAGCAGTACTTC.

The chain employs TRBV7-3 and TRBJ2-3, with D tentatively TRBD1 or TRBD2 (5 bases each). This CDR3 has 14 amino acids. Germline loops: CDR1 SGHTA, CDR2 FQGTGA. V shed 5 bases and J shed 2 bases, with 11 bases lying between them. The CDR3 spells CASSPMGVTDTQYF. Here the CDR3 DNA reads TGTGCCAGCAGCCCGATGGGGGTCACAGATACGCAGTATTTT.

The gene calls are TRBV14 and TRBJ2-7; D is unresolved. Germline CDR1 reads SGHDN; CDR2 reads FVKESK. The CDR3 consists of 14 residues. V shed 4 bases and J shed 3 bases, with 13 bases lying between them. The CDR3 coding sequence is TGTGCCAGCAGCCCCCCGGCGGCCCTCTACGAGCAGTACTTC. Protein product: CASSPPAALYEQYF.

On this clonotype: A junction boundary mismatches the germline segment, possibly from a read error. The chain links TRBV10-3 to TRBJ1-1, with D possibly being TRBD1 (6 bases). Germline-derived CDR1 and CDR2 are ENHRY and SYGVKD. This CDR3 has 13 residues. In DNA form, the CDR3 reads TGTGCCGCCTCATCAGGGGTGAGCACTGAGGCTTTCTTT. Translation gives CAASSGVSTEAFF.

The CDR3 protein is CASSEGGLLSEYF. The CDR3 DNA sequence: TGCGCCAGCAGTGAGGGGGGGCTCCTTTCGGAGTACTTC. The genes are TRBV10-2 and TRBJ2-5, with D perhaps given as TRBD1 or TRBD2 (6 bases each). This CDR3 is 13 amino acids long. Trimming removed 2 bases from V and 12 bases from J, with 16 bases in between. Germline V gene lookup returns CDR1 WSHSY and CDR2 SAAADI.

J is TRBJ2-5 and V is TRBV6-6; 7 bases fit TRBD2. Germline V CDR1 and CDR2: MNHNY, SVGAGI (reference sequence). V lost 2 bases, J lost 5 bases, and 11 bases stayed unmatched. This CDR3 region has 16 residues. Here the CDR3 DNA reads TGTGCCAGCAGTTACCGAGGGCTAGCGGTAGTGGAGACCCAGTACTTC. It yields the protein CASSYRGLAVVETQYF.

Only a few counts were recorded for this clonotype. This chain connects TRBV10-3 to TRBJ2-7; 9 bases are a match to TRBD1. Germline loops: CDR1 ENHRY, CDR2 SYGVKD. V gave up 0 bases and J gave up 3 bases; unmatched junction bases: 3. This CDR3 has 15 residues. CDR3 region: CAISESGTGLYEQYF. CDR3 nucleotide sequence: TGTGCCATCAGTGAGTCCGGGACAGGGCTCTACGAGCAGTACTTC.

This chain uses TRBV5-1 with TRBJ2-7; D is perhaps TRBD1 (5 bases). V was cut by 4 bases and J by 6 bases, with 17 bases left in between. The germline V gene has CDR1 SGHRS and CDR2 YFSETQ. The length of the CDR3 is 14 residues. The CDR3 DNA reads TGCGCCAGCAGCGCGGCAGGGCAGGTCTTCGAGCAGTACTTC. Translated: CASSAAGQVFEQYF.

This chain joins TRBV9 and TRBJ2-7, with no clear D. Trimming cost V 2 bases and J 3 bases, with 15 bases left between them. The germline gives CDR1 SGDLS, CDR2 YYNGEE. CDR3 length equals 15 residues. CDR3 in DNA: TGTGCCAGCAGCGTCGGAGAGACTGCCTACTACGAGCAGTACTTC. The encoded protein is CASSVGETAYYEQYF.

This clonotype was found many times. Since a much larger clone is just one base distant, this may be a read error. This rearrangement joins TRBV6-6 to TRBJ1-2; 7 positions match TRBD1. The CDR3 totals 15 residues. The V gene end was trimmed by 2 bases and the J gene end by 4 bases; junction bases not matched to a gene: 7. Germline V gene lookup returns CDR1 MNHNY and CDR2 SVGAGI (reference sequence). The CDR3 coding sequence is TGTGCCAGCAGTTACGCAGGGACAGCTTCCTATGGCTACACCTTC. Amino acids: CASSYAGTASYGYTF.

CDR3 DNA sequence: TGTGCCAGCAGTTACGGAGCCAGGGGGGGGACCCAGTACTTC. Translating gives CASSYGARGGTQYF. The chain combines TRBV6-5 with TRBJ2-5; D is possibly TRBD1 or TRBD2 (7 bases each). The CDR3 is made up of 14 amino acids. From germline, CDR1 is MNHEY and CDR2 SVGAGI. V was trimmed by 2 bases and J by 7 bases, leaving 14 bases between them.

The chain links TRBV25-1 to TRBJ1-2; D remains ambiguous. This CDR3 comprises 11 residues. Trimming left V 1 base short and J 7 bases short, with 4 bases between. CDR1 and CDR2 from the germline V gene are MGHDK and SYGVNS. The CDR3 loop is CASSEWGGYTF. As DNA, the CDR3 is TGTGCCAGCAGTGAATGGGGTGGCTACACCTTC.

The chain uses TRBV20-1 and TRBJ1-1, with 9 bases lining up with TRBD1. Germline-derived CDR1 and CDR2 are DFQATT and SNEGSKA (reference sequence). V gave up 0 bases and J gave up 6 bases; unmatched junction bases: 5. The CDR3 is 14 amino acids. The CDR3 loop reads CSARDPDRGAEAFF. CDR3 DNA sequence: TGCAGTGCTAGAGATCCGGACAGGGGTGCTGAAGCTTTCTTT.

This clonotype was found many times. The chain is built from TRBV6-6 and TRBJ1-4, with unresolved D. Trimming removed 7 bases at V and 2 bases at J, with 11 bases between. The CDR3 totals 14 residues. Germline values: CDR1 MNHNY, CDR2 SVGAGI (reference sequence). DNA for the CDR3: TGTGCCAGCACCGCCGGGCTGACTAATGAAAAACTGTTTTTT. Protein: CASTAGLTNEKLFF.

This chain connects TRBV6-6 to TRBJ2-1, with 8 bases fitting TRBD2. The length of the CDR3 is 13 residues. Germline trimming cut 6 bases from V and 5 bases from J; bases unmatched to any gene: 3. Germline V CDR1 and CDR2: MNHNY, SVGAGI (reference sequence). In DNA, the CDR3 is TGTGCCAGCAGCCAGCGGGAGAACAATGAGCAGTTCTTC. Encoded protein: CASSQRENNEQFF.

The V and J genes are TRBV4-1 and TRBJ1-2; D call uncertain. V dropped 4 bases and J dropped 3 bases, with 24 bases sitting between them. Per the germline V gene, CDR1 is MGHRA and CDR2 is YSYEKL. The CDR3 totals 18 residues. The CDR3 protein is CASSPRGGRRDYDYGYTF. The CDR3 DNA reads as TGCGCCAGCAGCCCCCGAGGCGGCCGGCGAGACTATGACTATGGCTACACCTTC.

V gene TRBV6-1 combines with J gene TRBJ2-1; D remains ambiguous. The J call may be faulty, since TRBJ2-7 better matches the DNA end. The CDR3 loop spans 13 amino acids. Germline V CDR1 and CDR2: MNHNS, SASEGT. This chain's CDR3 is CASSEAAYYEQYF. CDR3 nucleotide sequence: TGTGCCAGCAGTGAAGCAGCGTACTACGAGCAGTACTTC.

The table lists this clonotype with a few counts. DNA for the CDR3: TGTGCCAGTAACTTCGATAGTACGGGCGGGGAGCTGTTTTTT. Amino acid sequence: CASNFDSTGGELFF. This chain uses TRBV19 with TRBJ2-2; no clear D. The CDR3 extends over 14 amino acids. The germline V gene has CDR1 LNHDA and CDR2 SQIVND (reference sequence). Trimming left V 7 bases short and J 7 bases short, with 16 bases between.

V and J are TRBV6-2 or TRBV6-3 and TRBJ2-7; D uncertain. Trimming stripped 5 bases from V and 0 bases from J, with 14 bases between. The CDR3 consists of 15 residues. Germline CDR1 reads MNHEY; CDR2 reads SVGEGT. The CDR3 spells CASSPQDLYSYEQYF. The CDR3 coding sequence is TGTGCCAGCAGTCCCCAGGACCTTTACTCCTACGAGCAGTACTTC.

This clonotype was counted between two and nine times. At one boundary the junction diverges from the germline segment, which might be a read error. The chain has TRBV6-5 and TRBJ2-5, with a weak D call TRBD2 (6 bases). Germline CDR1 is MNHEY and CDR2 is SVGAGI. The CDR3 runs 14 residues. CDR3 loop: CASSDSGVQETQYF. The CDR3 DNA is TGTGCCAGCAGTGACTCGGGGGTACAAGAGACCCAGTACTTC.

J is TRBJ2-1 and V is TRBV28; 9 bases map to TRBD2. Germline values: CDR1 MDHEN, CDR2 SYDVKM. The CDR3 is 12 residues long. Germline trimming cut 6 bases from V and 12 bases from J; bases unmatched to any gene: 6. The DNA of the CDR3 is TGTGCCAGCAGCGTAGCGGGAGTGCGGCAGTTCTTC. Encoded protein: CASSVAGVRQFF. Together with reference TRBV28 and TRBJ2-1, the CDR3 gives the full variable domain: DVKVTQSSRYLVKRTGEKVFLECVQDMDHENMFWYRQDPGLGLRLIYFSYDVKMKEKGDIPEGYSVSREKKERFSLILESASTNQTSMYLCASSVAGVRQFFGPGTRLTVL.

The sample holds many counts of this clonotype. This chain joins TRBV20-1 and TRBJ2-5; the D gene could be TRBD1 or TRBD2 (5 bases each). The CDR3 runs to 14 residues. Trimming shortened V by 6 bases and J by 2 bases, and 16 bases separated the two germline ends. The germline V gene encodes CDR1 DFQATT and CDR2 SNEGSKA (reference sequence). The CDR3 is CSAPWGNFQETQYF. The CDR3 DNA is TGCAGTGCGCCTTGGGGGAACTTTCAAGAGACCCAGTACTTC.

J is TRBJ2-6 and V is TRBV20-1; a weak D match, TRBD1 (5 bases). From germline, CDR1 is DFQATT and CDR2 SNEGSKA (reference sequence). The CDR3 spans 16 residues. Trimming took 2 bases from V and 0 from J, leaving 11 bases between them. CDR3 protein: CSARQGISSGANVLTF. The CDR3 DNA reads as TGCAGTGCTAGACAGGGAATAAGCTCTGGGGCCAACGTCCTGACTTTC.

The chain is built from TRBV9 and TRBJ2-7; D gene uncertain. The V gene's germline CDR1 is SGDLS and CDR2 YYNGEE. The CDR3 loop spans 15 amino acids. V was shortened by 0 bases and J by 1 base, with 11 bases between the two germline ends. The CDR3 protein is CASSVAYQASYEQYF. The CDR3 DNA is TGTGCCAGCAGCGTAGCGTACCAGGCATCCTACGAGCAGTACTTC. The variable domain in full, completed from reference TRBV9 and TRBJ2-7, reads DSGVTQTPKHLITATGQRVTLRCSPRSGDLSVYWYQQSLDQGLQFLIQYYNGEERAKGNILERFSAQQFPDLHSELNLSSLELGDSALYFCASSVAYQASYEQYFGPGTRLTVT.

This sequence joins TRBV5-1 and TRBJ2-6; D tentatively reads TRBD1 or TRBD2 (5 bases each). The CDR3 consists of 17 residues. The V end lost 3 bases, the J end lost 4 bases, and 17 bases lay between the germline ends. Germline V CDR1 and CDR2: SGHRS, YFSETQ. CDR3 DNA: TGCGCCAGCAGCTATTACGGCCCAGGGACCGGGGCCAACGTCCTGACTTTC. Protein: CASSYYGPGTGANVLTF.

The chain links TRBV7-9 to TRBJ1-2, with D unresolved. The V end lost 5 bases, the J end lost 5 bases, and 15 bases lay between the germline ends. From germline, CDR1 is SEHNR and CDR2 FQNEAQ (reference sequence). This CDR3 spans 14 amino acids. The CDR3 DNA reads as TGTGCCAGCAGCCCAATGCCCGACAAGTATGGCTACACCTTC. Translation gives CASSPMPDKYGYTF.

This clonotype was seen at least ten times. This chain uses TRBV6-5 with TRBJ1-1; D unresolved. In germline, CDR1 is MNHEY, CDR2 SVGAGI. The ends were cut back, 0 bases at V and 6 bases at J, with 14 bases in the middle. This CDR3 has 15 residues. The DNA of the CDR3 is TGTGCCAGCAGTTACTCACCCCCCCCGGCCGCTGAAGCTTTCTTT. It yields the protein CASSYSPPPAAEAFF.

V is TRBV7-2 and J is TRBJ2-4; TRBD1 might be the D (6 bases). The CDR3 is 12 residues long. Trimming stripped 8 bases from V and 4 bases from J, with 9 bases between. Germline CDR1 SGHTA, CDR2 FQGNSA. The CDR3 sequence: CASADSKNIQYF. The CDR3 DNA is TGTGCCAGCGCGGACAGTAAAAACATTCAGTACTTC.

This clonotype was observed a handful of times. CDR3 in DNA: TGCAGTGCTAGAGGGGACTTAACCTACGAGCAGTACTTC. It specifies CSARGDLTYEQYF. The chain employs TRBV20-1 and TRBJ2-7, with TRBD2 as a possible D gene (6 bases). V lost 1 base and J lost 2, with 9 bases in between. Germline V gives CDR1 DFQATT, CDR2 SNEGSKA (reference sequence). The CDR3 length is 13 residues.

The J gene is TRBJ1-2, the V gene TRBV12-3 or TRBV12-4; weak D call: TRBD1 (5 bases). V was cut by 7 bases and J by 6 bases, with 18 bases left in between. The CDR3 is 14 amino acids. In DNA, the CDR3 is TGTGCCAGCAATCGGGACGCAGGGTTGCATGGCTACACCTTC. Translating gives CASNRDAGLHGYTF.